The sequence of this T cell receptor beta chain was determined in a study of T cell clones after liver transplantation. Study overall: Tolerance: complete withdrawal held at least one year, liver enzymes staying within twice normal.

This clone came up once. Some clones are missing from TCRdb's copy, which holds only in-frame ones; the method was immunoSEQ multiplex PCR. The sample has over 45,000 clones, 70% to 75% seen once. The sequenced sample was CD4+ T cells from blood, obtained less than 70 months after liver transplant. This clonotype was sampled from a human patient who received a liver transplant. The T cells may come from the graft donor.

CDR3 nucleotide sequence: TGTGCCAGCAGCAGGACAGGGGAAGATACGCAGTATTTT. The encoded protein is CASSRTGEDTQYF. The chain carries TRBV27 and TRBJ2-3; 9 bases match TRBD1. The V and J ends lost 6 bases and 5 bases, in that order; junction bases with no gene match: 3. The CDR3 consists of 13 residues. From germline, CDR1 is MNHEY and CDR2 SMNVEV (reference sequence).